The clone carrying this T cell receptor (beta chain) was seen ten or more times. The antigen remains unidentified. Time point reported: newly diagnosed GD, antithyroid drugs for less than 3 months. The authors made the TCR library using RNA they extracted from PBMCs. Investigators prepared the TCR beta libraries by applying iRepertoire HTBI primers and Arm-PCR of CDR3 regions. TCRdb independently ran MiXCR on the multiplex PCR reads; one entry per CDR3 protein. The top ten hold approximately 17% of the sample, which has about 460,000 distinct CDR3 sequences, roughly 15% seen once. This entry comes from a study of regulatory T cells in long-lasting Graves disease. General observations from the study: New patients shared 750 to 1,000 public clonotypes, and persistent patients shared more, with over 2,500.

This sample was shared with a second study, whose subject was T cells in Graves' hyperthyroidism and ophthalmopathy. From that study: Stable disease denoted Graves' hyperthyroidism without ophthalmopathy progression within 18 months. Using the HTBI primer set, a first-round RT-PCR was run on the TCR CDR3.

Sequenced here: peripheral blood mononuclear cells (PBMCs), sampled at new diagnosis, from a patient treated with antithyroid drugs. This receptor was identified in a woman in her forties or fifties with Graves disease.

CDR3 region: CASSWLSGSSYNEQFF. DNA for the CDR3: TGTGCCAGCAGTTGGCTTAGCGGGAGTTCCTACAATGAGCAGTTCTTC. V and J are TRBV27 and TRBJ2-1; TRBD2 aligns across 9 bases. Germline CDR1 MNHEY, CDR2 SMNVEV (reference sequence). The V and J ends lost 4 bases and 1 base, in that order; junction bases with no gene match: 5. This CDR3 is 16 amino acids long.